Given below is one T cell receptor beta chain in context. Its antigen target is currently unknown. One end of the junction is discordant with germline, which a read error may explain. The sample is drawn from a study of blood T cells in healthy people across ages (dated by TCRdb to 2015 to 2017). For the wider study: Template switching captured roughly one uniquely barcoded TCR beta cDNA molecule per two T cells in model experiments. Using deep sequencing normalized with unique cDNA molecular identifiers, the study measured how TCR beta repertoire diversity changes with age. Donors were grouped into four age groups: young (average about 15 years), middle-aged (under 40), aged (about 60) and long-lived (approximately 81). The study analyzed two additional independent replicas of 1 million unique cDNA reads from the same blood draw for two donors, one aged 18 to 30 and one aged 80 or older.

Libraries were built with 5' RACE. The data were produced on an Illumina HiSeq 2500. A second PCR of about 7 to 12 cycles was run with a J-beta primer mix and a sample-barcoded 5' primer. A template-switch 5' adaptor carrying 12 random nucleotides introduced a unique molecular identifier onto each TCR beta cDNA molecule. At least 2.5 million CDR3-containing paired-end reads were obtained from each sample. The Mint cDNA synthesis kit, primed by a TRBC-specific oligonucleotide, was used to synthesize first-strand cDNA from all RNA. Following uracil-DNA glycosylase treatment, all cDNA underwent a first 18-cycle PCR with the universal primers M1SS and BC2_uni_R. The authors' pipeline ran thus. Each sample was normalized by randomly selecting 1 million high-quality reads, each carrying a distinct molecular identifier. Reads with shared molecular identifiers were discarded instead of being binned into consensus sequences. CDR3 identification, clonotype clustering and error correction used MiTCR with a Q25 quality threshold and the strictest error-elimination algorithm. A nonparametric unseen species model with Euler transformation was used to estimate lower-bound total TCR beta diversity. TCRdb applied fastp at Q25 and MiXCR to the public reads, then kept only in-frame beta chains. Each CDR3 protein gets just one entry, which takes the most common genes and DNA from the rows behind it. These V and J calls originate from TCRdb's pipeline instead of the authors' own analysis. This sample has 450,000 to 650,000 distinct CDR3 sequences in its table, and approximately 25% of those were observed once. The leading ten clones occupy 8.7% of the sample.

The donors were 40 or so Caucasian individuals from Russia, aged 6 to 90 years, who were systemically healthy. Around 10 milliliters of peripheral blood were drawn from each donor into EDTA-treated Vacutainer tubes. Ficoll-Paque density-gradient centrifugation was used to isolate PBMCs, with at least 6 million obtained per sample. Trizol reagent was used to extract total RNA from the PBMCs, yielding at least 5.5 micrograms per sample. The percentages of naive CD45RAhigh/CD27high T cells were determined by flow cytometry on a PBMC aliquot from every donor. What the authors observed across the whole study: Donor CMV infection status was unknown, potentially confounding age-related changes in expanded clonotypes. Observed TCR beta diversity per million T cells fell roughly linearly with age, and a significant reduction was already apparent by age approximately 40. A strong correlation was found between observed TCR beta diversity and the percentage of naive T cells measured by flow cytometry. Compared with the aged group, more naive CD4+ T cells, fewer expanded clones and increased TCR diversity were shown by the long-lived group, suggesting age selection. Estimates of total diversity based on one million sequenced T cells were considered lower bounds and underestimates. Since profiling was done on bulk unsorted PBMCs, naive and antigen-experienced compartments could not be conclusively compared.

CDR1 and CDR2, looked up from the germline V gene (reference sequence), are LNHNV and YYDKDF. The CDR3 spans 14 residues, from the cysteine through the phenylalanine. The only DNA kept is the CDR3, 42 bases in frame from the first base. These same records also appear under a second study, on T cells of mothers and their children. As the second study states: Nine systemically healthy Caucasian individuals served as donors, namely three mothers together with their six children. cDNA synthesis used all of the extracted RNA, with approximately 1.6 ug of RNA in each 15 ul reaction. Sample barcodes and 2-4 random nucleotides were added via the M1S primer in the second PCR. Over 10 million TCR beta CDR3 reads came from each mother, compared with approximately 2.8 million reads from each child. Thymic selection shapes the output of TCR recombination in a similar way in related and unrelated pairs, and inherited differences have a minor effect. Normalized repertoire overlap was always slightly but never significantly higher in related than unrelated mother-child pairs. With a sensitivity of about 100 clones per million clonotypes, no persistent microchimeric T cell clones were detected. To look for features that set related mother-child pairs apart from unrelated individuals, the researchers ran deep NGS to compare the TCR beta repertoires of mothers and children. The mean age was roughly 40 +/- 4 years for the mothers and approximately 11 +/- 4 years for the children. After adapter ligation with NEBNext reagents, the libraries were sequenced on Illumina HiSeq 2000 with 100+100 nt paired-end reads. To avoid cross-contamination, the mother libraries and the child libraries were prepared a month apart and sequenced in separate runs. Each donor had between roughly 500,000 and 2,100,000 distinct TCR beta clonotypes identified. Naive TCR beta clonotypes were estimated from low-frequency clonotypes matched to each donor's FACS-determined naive share, without sorting.

The V and J segments used are TRBV15 and TRBJ2-5; the D segment cannot be called with confidence. The clonotype originates from a boy younger than 18 in good health. Sequenced material: blood. The DNA sequence is as follows: TGTGCCTCCAGCAGAGATAACGGACCAGAGACCCAGTACTTC. This encodes CASSRDNGPETQYF.